This is a list of T cell receptor beta chains from one sample in a study of cytomegalovirus exposure and HLA in healthy donors. The repertoire was sequenced with immunoSEQ multiplex PCR; TCRdb's copy has only in-frame clones and lacks some. The table includes approximately 150,000 clones, 75% detected once. The sample comprised PBMCs. The receptors were gathered from a man between 18 and 35 years old in good health and CMV-seropositive. Both conserved end residues are part of each CDR3. D genes are given only for firm matches. Size is stated for part of the rows, as once, few or many counts, or as a class when the clone is expanded.

TRBJ2-6 TRBV5-4 few TRBD1 TGTGCCAGCAGCTCCTTGACAGGGGCTGGGGCCAACGTCCTGACTTTC CASSSLTGAGANVLTF
TRBJ2-7 TRBV28 . . TGTGCCAGTCGTAGGCCCCGGGGCGAGCAGTACTTC CASRRPRGEQYF
TRBJ1-4 TRBV28 . TRBD1 TGTGCCAGCAGAGACAGGGGGCGATTAGATGAAAAACTGTTTTTT CASRDRGRLDEKLFF
TRBJ2-5 TRBV15 . TRBD2 TGTGCCACCAGCATACTCGGGGCGGGAGTCACGGAGACCCAGTACTTC CATSILGAGVTETQYF
TRBJ2-2 TRBV11-3 . . TGTGCCAGCAGCCGGGCAGGGTCCACCGGGGAGCTGTTTTTT CASSRAGSTGELFF
TRBJ1-2 TRBV6-6 . . TGTGCCAGCAGGCCCCACAGGGAGTATCGAGGCTACACCTTC CASRPHREYRGYTF
TRBJ2-7 TRBV27 . TRBD2 TGTGCCAGCAGTTTAGAGCGGGAATCCTACGAGCAGTACTTC CASSLERESYEQYF
TRBJ1-2 TRBV27 . TRBD1 TGTGCCAGCAGCCTACTCGGACAGGCAAACTATGGCTACACCTTC CASSLLGQANYGYTF
TRBJ1-1 TRBV7-2 . . TGTGCCAGCAGGCCGAGTGGGGGGTCTGAAGCTTTCTTT CASRPSGGSEAFF
TRBJ1-4 TRBV28 . . TGTGCCAGCAGTTTATACGGGGAAAATGGAAAACTGTTTTTT CASSLYGENGKLFF
TRBJ2-6 TRBV27 . . TGTGCCAGCAGTCCGAGCTCTGGGGCCAACGTCCTGACTTTC CASSPSSGANVLTF
TRBJ2-1 TRBV29-1 . TRBD1 TGCAGCGTTGACTCCCGACAGGGCATCGGGGATGAGCAGTTCTTC CSVDSRQGIGDEQFF
TRBJ1-4 TRBV28 . . TGTGCCAGCAGTTTCCACGGTGGTGAAAAACTGTTTTTT CASSFHGGEKLFF
TRBJ2-3 TRBV10-3 few TRBD2 TGTGCCACCTCCACTAGCGGTAGCACAGATACGCAGTATTTT CATSTSGSTDTQYF
TRBJ2-4 TRBV7-2 . . TGTGCCAGCAGCTTCGGTAGCGGTGCCAAAAACATTCAGTACTTC CASSFGSGAKNIQYF
TRBJ2-1 TRBV4-1 few . TGCGCCAGCAGCTCCGAGGGCGAGCAGTTCTTC CASSSEGEQFF
TRBJ2-5 TRBV18 . TRBD2 TGTGCCAGCTCACCACTTACTAGCGGGGAGGAGACCCAGTACTTC CASSPLTSGEETQYF
TRBJ1-4 TRBV18 . . TGTGCCAGCAAACAGAGTTTTAATGAAAAACTGTTTTTT CASKQSFNEKLFF
TRBJ1-2 TRBV27 . . TGTGCCAGCAGTTTATGGTTCGGCGGAGGCTACACCTTC CASSLWFGGGYTF
TRBJ2-7 TRBV4-1 . . TGCGCCAGCCTGGAGGGGTCGAACGAGCAGTACTTC CASLEGSNEQYF
TRBJ2-4 TRBV11-1 . . TGTGCCAGCAGCTCGGACAGAAACATTCAGTACTTC CASSSDRNIQYF
TRBJ2-1 TRBV29-1 . . TGCAGCGTTGAAAGGGGTCTCTCCTACAATGAGCAGTTCTTC CSVERGLSYNEQFF
TRBJ1-2 TRBV10-3 . . TGTGCCATACAACACACAATACTATGGGGCTACACCTTC CAIQHTILWGYTF
TRBJ2-6 TRBV6-5 . . TGTGCCAGCAGTGGCGTGGGGCCTGGGGCCAACGTCCTGACTTTC CASSGVGPGANVLTF
TRBJ2-7 TRBV13 . . TGTGCCAGCAGCAGCCAGCGGACGGGCACCTACGAGCAGTACTTC CASSSQRTGTYEQYF
TRBJ2-6 TRBV14 . . TGTGCCAGCAGCCACAGGGTAACCAACGTCCTGACTTTC CASSHRVTNVLTF
TRBJ2-3 TRBV5-8 . TRBD2 TGTGCCAGCAGTCCTAGACTAGCGGGAGGGCCAGATACGCAGTATTTT CASSPRLAGGPDTQYF
TRBJ1-3 TRBV11-2 . . TGTGCCAGCAGCTTGAGCTCTGGAAACACCATATATTTT CASSLSSGNTIYF
TRBJ2-7 TRBV5-1 . TRBD1 TGCGCCAGCAGCGCAGGGGGTAGGAGCTCCTACGAGCAGTACTTC CASSAGGRSSYEQYF
TRBJ1-1 TRBV6-1 . . TGTGCCAGCACTTTAGGACAGATGAACACTGAAGCTTTCTTT CASTLGQMNTEAFF
TRBJ2-4 TRBV5-5 once TRBD1 TGTGCCAGCAGCCCCAGGACAGGACACATTCAGTACTTC CASSPRTGHIQYF
TRBJ1-2 TRBV28 . TRBD1 TGTGCCAGCAGTTCCTCCGGGACAGGGAACCGATATGGCTACACCTTC CASSSSGTGNRYGYTF
TRBJ2-7 TRBV2 . . TGTGCCAGCAGTGCCCAGGGTCTGCGAGCAAGGAGCTCCTACGAGCAGTACTTC CASSAQGLRARSSYEQYF
TRBJ2-5 TRBV28 . TRBD2 TGTGCCAGCAGTTTTGGGGGGGGTCTGGAGACCCAGTACTTC CASSFGGGLETQYF
TRBJ1-1 TRBV5-1 . . TGCGCCAGCAGCTTGTCAGGGCTAGGCACTGAAGCTTTCTTT CASSLSGLGTEAFF
TRBJ1-1 TRBV6-5 few TRBD1 TGTGCCAGCAGTTGGACAGGGAACACTGAAGCTTTCTTT CASSWTGNTEAFF
TRBJ2-2 TRBV6-4 . TRBD2 TGTGCCAGCAGCCGGGGGGCGAACACCGGGGAGCTGTTTTTT CASSRGANTGELFF
TRBJ2-1 TRBV7-2 few . TGTGCCAGCAGTTCTACCGGGACTTCGGTACGCGCGCAGTTCTTC CASSSTGTSVRAQFF
TRBJ2-1 TRBV2 few TRBD2 TGTGCCAGCAGGGGACTAGCGGGACCCCACAATGAGCAGTTCTTC CASRGLAGPHNEQFF
TRBJ2-1 TRBV4-1 . TRBD2 TGCGCCAGCAGCCAAGTCGGGAGGAAGTTAACGCGGGAGCAGTTCTTC CASSQVGRKLTREQFF
TRBJ2-1 TRBV6-1 . . TGTGCCAGCAGGGAGACAGGTACCTACAATGAGCAGTTCTTC CASRETGTYNEQFF